This T cell receptor beta chain stems from a study of blood T cell repertoires in COVID-19. Here immunoSEQ multiplex PCR was the method, and the copy in TCRdb shows in-frame clones only, minus some. This table has hundreds of thousands of clones, about nine tenths appearing once. This CDR3 spans 14 amino acids. The V gene's germline CDR1 is SQVTM and CDR2 ANQGSEA. V was pared by 7 bases and J by 3 bases, with 18 bases between. The sequence was collected from a woman between 40 and 55 years old who had recovered from COVID-19. The J gene is TRBJ1-1, the V gene TRBV29-1; D is undetermined. Input material: peripheral blood. The CDR3 here is CSAGRREAYTEAFF. CDR3 sequence (DNA): TGCAGCGCCGGGAGGAGGGAGGCATACACTGAAGCTTTCTTT.